The source of this T cell receptor beta chain is a study of patients and donors after allogeneic stem cell transplantation. Only a few counts were recorded for this clonotype. TCRdb processed the RT-PCR reads anew with MiXCR; each CDR3 protein has one entry. The data hold about 70,000 distinct CDR3 sequences, with less than 30% observed a single time. Trimming removed 2 bases from V and 6 bases from J, with 5 bases in between. The CDR3 consists of 12 residues. Germline lookup yields CDR1 KGHSH and CDR2 LQKENI. J is TRBJ1-5 and V is TRBV18; D is ambiguous. The sample consisted of blood, either unsorted or a sorted T cell fraction (not recorded which). The receptor comes from a human donor who was either an allogeneic HSCT recipient or a stem cell or donor lymphocyte infusion donor (not recorded which). It is not recorded whose cells these are; they may come from a transplant donor. The CDR3 here is CASSPMGQPQHF. The CDR3 DNA sequence: TGTGCCAGCTCACCAATGGGTCAGCCCCAGCATTTT.